The next 25 T cell receptor beta chains were all read from a single sample in a study of blood T cells in healthy people across ages. Alongside a J-beta primer mix, a sample-barcoded 5' primer served in a second PCR lasting roughly 6 to 11 cycles. In TCRdb, the 5' RACE reads were re-called with MiXCR into one record per CDR3 protein. The sample has roughly 1,100,000 distinct CDR3 sequences; around 25% are singletons. These data also formed part of another study, on T cells of mothers and their children.

Material for sequencing was blood. These receptor sequences come from a girl aged 2 to 9 in good health.

The CDR3 region is CASSGTGTGAAGELFF. The CDR3 DNA is TGTGCCAGCAGCGGAACCGGGACAGGGGCTGCCGGGGAGCTGTTTTTT. The chain recombines TRBV5-6 with TRBJ2-2, with 10 positions matching TRBD1. Germline CDR1 SGHDT, CDR2 YYEEEE. V gave up 4 bases and J gave up 6 bases; unmatched junction bases: 9. The CDR3 has 16 amino acids.

This clonotype was counted between two and nine times. V gene TRBV28 combines with J gene TRBJ2-3; D is undetermined. The CDR3 has 14 residues. Germline V gene lookup returns CDR1 MDHEN and CDR2 SYDVKM. The ends were cut back, 8 bases at V and 0 bases at J, with 12 bases in the middle. CDR3 DNA: TGTGCCAGCTGGTTCCAAGGTAGCACAGATACGCAGTATTTT. It is translated as CASWFQGSTDTQYF.

This chain uses TRBV20-1 with TRBJ1-1; no clear D gene. Germline V gene lookup returns CDR1 DFQATT and CDR2 SNEGSKA (reference sequence). The CDR3 is made up of 14 amino acids. V was cut by 2 bases and J by 8 bases, with 18 bases left in between. CDR3 in DNA: TGCAGTGCTAGACCCGAATACCCCAGGTACGAAGCTTTCTTT. It translates to CSARPEYPRYEAFF.

The V call is TRBV5-5, the J call TRBJ2-7; no clear D gene. Germline values: CDR1 SGHKS, CDR2 YYEKEE (reference sequence). The CDR3 contains 18 residues. Trimming pared 0 bases from V and 5 bases from J, leaving 24 bases between. The CDR3 here is CASSLDADSLTLLDEQYF. The CDR3 bases are TGTGCCAGCAGCTTGGATGCGGATTCATTGACCCTATTGGACGAGCAGTACTTC. Based on the CDR3 plus reference TRBV5-5 and TRBJ2-7, the full variable domain is DAGVTQSPTHLIKTRGQQVTLRCSPISGHKSVSWYQQVLGQGPQFIFQYYEKEERGRGNFPDRFSARQFPNYSSELNVNALLLGDSALYLCASSLDADSLTLLDEQYFGPGTRLTVT.

In its sample, this clonotype was seen a few times. The chain couples TRBV7-2 to TRBJ1-1; maybe TRBD1 (5 bases). The V gene lost 6 bases and the J gene lost 8 bases, with 16 bases spanning the gap. This CDR3 comprises 13 residues. Germline V gene lookup returns CDR1 SGHTA and CDR2 FQGNSA. CDR3 in DNA: TGTGCCAGCAGAACACCAGGGTCCATGGAAGCTTTCTTT. Encoded protein: CASRTPGSMEAFF. The full variable domain, rest sourced from reference TRBV7-2 and TRBJ1-1, is GAGVSQSPSNKVTEKGKDVELRCDPISGHTALYWYRQSLGQGLEFLIYFQGNSAPDKSGLPSDRFSAERTGGSVSTLTIQRTQQEDSAVYLCASRTPGSMEAFFGQGTRLTVV.

The chain is built from TRBV7-2 and TRBJ1-1, with 7 bases lining up with TRBD1. Germline CDR1 reads SGHTA; CDR2 reads FQGNSA. This CDR3 spans 14 amino acids. V lost 8 bases to trimming and J lost 10 bases; unmatched junction nucleotides: 16. The DNA for the CDR3 is TGTGCCAGCTGCTCACAGGGGATCGGTTCGGGAGCTTTCTTT. Translating gives CASCSQGIGSGAFF.

This clonotype was found a few times. The chain carries TRBV19 and TRBJ2-1; D is undetermined. This CDR3 has 15 amino acids. V was pared by 10 bases and J by 5 bases, with 21 bases between. Germline values: CDR1 LNHDA, CDR2 SQIVND (reference sequence). For the CDR3, the DNA is TGTGCCACTCAAGATGGACCCCTCACTAACAATGAGCAGTTCTTC. This gives the protein CATQDGPLTNNEQFF.

CDR3 nucleotide sequence: TGTGCCAGCAGCCGACCCATTTTGGAGACCCAGTACTTC. Protein sequence: CASSRPILETQYF. The chain joins TRBV28 to TRBJ2-5; D gene ambiguous. CDR1 is MDHEN and CDR2 is SYDVKM in the germline V gene. The CDR3 totals 13 residues. V lost 6 bases to trimming and J lost 5 bases, with 13 bases between them. Supplemented by reference TRBV28 and TRBJ2-5, the full variable domain reads DVKVTQSSRYLVKRTGEKVFLECVQDMDHENMFWYRQDPGLGLRLIYFSYDVKMKEKGDIPEGYSVSREKKERFSLILESASTNQTSMYLCASSRPILETQYFGPGTRLLVL.

The chain links TRBV20-1 to TRBJ1-1; possibly TRBD1 for D (6 bases). V was pared by 3 bases and J by 4 bases, with 15 bases between. CDR1 is DFQATT, CDR2 SNEGSKA, per germline (reference sequence). The length of the CDR3 is 14 residues. CDR3 sequence (DNA): TGCAGTGCTAGGAAGGGGGGTACGGGCACTGAAGCTTTCTTT. Translation: CSARKGGTGTEAFF.

This clonotype was seen a few times. The chain combines TRBV20-1 with TRBJ2-2; D is perhaps TRBD1 (6 bases). The V end lost 3 bases, the J end lost 1 base, and 18 bases lay between the germline ends. CDR1 and CDR2 (germline): DFQATT, SNEGSKA (reference sequence). This CDR3 has 17 residues. The CDR3 here is CSASTRGGGVNTGELFF. The CDR3 DNA reads as TGCAGTGCTAGTACCCGAGGTGGGGGCGTGAACACCGGGGAGCTGTTTTTT.

The rearrangement uses TRBV20-1 and TRBJ2-5; the D gene is possibly TRBD1 (5 bases). Germline V gene data show CDR1 as DFQATT and CDR2 as SNEGSKA (reference sequence). CDR3 length equals 15 residues. V was pared by 0 bases and J by 4 bases, with 15 bases between. The CDR3 sequence is CSARDGWQGPETQYF. The CDR3 nucleotides read TGCAGTGCTAGAGATGGGTGGCAGGGCCCAGAGACCCAGTACTTC.

This clonotype was picked up a small number of times. The chain joins TRBV29-1 to TRBJ2-5; D unresolved. The CDR3 spans 10 residues. Trimming removed 4 bases from V and 8 bases from J, with 8 bases in between. Looked up from germline, CDR1 is SQVTM and CDR2 is ANQGSEA. In DNA form, the CDR3 reads TGCAGCGTTGTTCGCGGCACCCAGTACTTC. Its protein is CSVVRGTQYF.

The V and J genes are TRBV29-1 and TRBJ1-2; a possible D gene is TRBD1 (6 bases). In germline, CDR1 is SQVTM, CDR2 ANQGSEA. V lost 2 bases and J lost 1, with 14 bases in between. The CDR3 has 15 residues. CDR3 in amino acids: CSVEMVGQSNYGYTF. CDR3 nucleotide sequence: TGCAGCGTTGAAATGGTCGGACAGAGTAACTATGGCTACACCTTC.

The rearrangement joins TRBV3-1 to TRBJ2-5; TRBD2 matches at 14 bases. The last part of the DNA fits TRBJ2-7 better; the J call may be wrong. This CDR3 comprises 18 residues. Per germline, CDR1 LGHDT and CDR2 YNNKEL (reference sequence). The CDR3: CASSQVTSGRADTYEQYF. For the CDR3, the DNA is TGTGCCAGCAGCCAAGTGACTAGCGGGAGGGCCGACACCTACGAGCAGTACTTC.

The chain carries TRBV7-9 and TRBJ2-1; 10 positions match TRBD2. The CDR3 runs to 16 residues. Germline V lookup: CDR1 SEHNR, CDR2 FQNEAQ (reference sequence). The V gene end was trimmed by 5 bases and the J gene end by 6 bases; junction bases not matched to a gene: 10. The CDR3 DNA reads TGTGCCAGCAGCCCACCGGGAGCGGGGGGGCGCAATGAGCAGTTCTTC. This codes for CASSPPGAGGRNEQFF. The full variable domain, rest sourced from reference TRBV7-9 and TRBJ2-1, is DTGVSQNPRHKITKRGQNVTFRCDPISEHNRLYWYRQTLGQGPEFLTYFQNEAQLEKSRLLSDRFSAERPKGSFSTLEIQRTEQGDSAMYLCASSPPGAGGRNEQFFGPGTRLTVL.

The chain links TRBV29-1 to TRBJ2-1, with 7 nucleotides matching TRBD2. There are 13 residues in the CDR3. Germline V gene data show CDR1 as SQVTM and CDR2 as ANQGSEA. V was clipped by 3 bases and J by 9 bases; unmatched bases: 8. The CDR3 DNA follows: TGCAGCGTTGATCGGACTAGTTCCCGTGAGCAGTTCTTC. It translates to CSVDRTSSREQFF.

This clonotype was seen more than once but under ten times. The rearrangement uses TRBV12-3 or TRBV12-4 and TRBJ2-3; TRBD2 matches at 7 bases. CDR3 size: 16 residues. J was trimmed by 1 base and V by 9 bases; bases with no gene match: 13. CDR3 protein: CASFPGLGGGTDTQYF. The CDR3 region has the DNA TGTGCCAGTTTCCCTGGGTTGGGGGGGGGCACAGATACGCAGTATTTT.

The V gene is TRBV7-9, the J gene TRBJ2-5; tentative D call: TRBD2 (8 bases). Trimming removed 6 bases from V and 2 bases from J, with 16 bases in between. From germline, CDR1 is SEHNR and CDR2 FQNEAQ (reference sequence). The CDR3 totals 15 residues. The CDR3 sequence: CASSISGTEQETQYF. In nucleotides, the CDR3 is TGTGCCAGCAGTATTAGCGGGACAGAACAAGAGACCCAGTACTTC.

This clonotype was counted between two and nine times. The gene calls are TRBV2 and TRBJ2-7, with D unresolved. The germline V and J ends were trimmed by 2 bases and 5 bases, with 10 bases remaining between them. Germline V lookup: CDR1 SNHLY, CDR2 FYNNEI. The CDR3 has 13 amino acids. The DNA of the CDR3 is TGTGCCAGCAGTGAATTCGGCGGAAACGAGCAGTACTTC. Protein: CASSEFGGNEQYF.

In regard to this clonotype: The final CDR3 position lacks the conserved phenylalanine or tryptophan, pointing to a likely read error. The rearrangement uses TRBV12-3 or TRBV12-4 and TRBJ1-2, with D possibly matching TRBD1 (6 bases). V gave up 3 bases and J gave up 5 bases, with 13 bases separating them. This CDR3 has 14 residues. The CDR3 DNA reads TGTGCCAGCAGTTTGAGCGGGGGGCGATATGGCTACACCCTC. Its translation is CASSLSGGRYGYTL.

About this clonotype: The junction does not match germline at one end; this may be a read error. This rearrangement joins TRBV4-1 to TRBJ2-5; no clear D. CDR3 length equals 16 residues. From germline, CDR1 is MGHRA and CDR2 YSYEKL. The CDR3 spells CASSQVLDPAGETQYF. Written as DNA, the CDR3 is TGCGCCAGCAGTCAAGTATTGGATCCAGCCGGTGAGACCCAGTACTTC.

This clonotype was recorded a few times. The V gene is TRBV5-6, the J gene TRBJ2-1; 9 nucleotides line up with TRBD2. V lost 3 bases and J lost 5; bases outside the gene matches: 9. The V gene's germline CDR1 is SGHDT and CDR2 YYEEEE. The CDR3 contains 16 residues. This chain's CDR3 is CASSYLSGREHNEQFF. DNA for the CDR3: TGTGCCAGCAGCTACCTTAGCGGGAGAGAGCACAATGAGCAGTTCTTC.

On this clonotype itself: One junction end disagrees with the germline gene, perhaps due to a read error. This chain connects TRBV7-7 to TRBJ2-5, with 14 bases identical to TRBD2. With the DNA end fitting TRBJ2-1 better, the J assignment may be wrong. The CDR3 is made up of 16 amino acids. CDR1 is SSHAT, CDR2 FNYEAQ, per germline (reference sequence). The CDR3 bases are TGTGCTAGCAGCCCCTCGGGACTAGCGGGGGCCAATGAGCAGTTCTTC. This translates into CASSPSGLAGANEQFF.

This chain joins TRBV6-1 and TRBJ2-1, with D possibly TRBD2 on 5 matching bases. With 6 bases removed from V and 7 bases from J, the gap between germline ends came to 13 bases. CDR3 length: 13 amino acids. Germline V gene lookup returns CDR1 MNHNS and CDR2 SASEGT. The DNA for the CDR3 is TGTGCCAGCAGACAAACTAGATTTAATGAGCAGTTCTTC. It translates to CASRQTRFNEQFF.

The chain uses TRBV7-9 and TRBJ1-4; D is unclear. The CDR3 contains 14 residues. Per the germline V gene, CDR1 is SEHNR and CDR2 is FQNEAQ (reference sequence). V shed 3 bases and J shed 7 bases, with 12 bases lying between them. This CDR3 reads CASSFSPGSEKLFF. The CDR3 coding sequence is TGTGCCAGCAGCTTTTCGCCAGGCTCTGAAAAACTGTTTTTT.